A selection of T cell receptor beta chains follows, all from one sample in a study of blood T cells in healthy people across ages. TCRdb reanalysed the 5' RACE reads using MiXCR and keeps one entry per CDR3 protein. The sample lists over a million distinct CDR3 sequences, around 42% occurring once. Source material: blood. These TCRs come from a woman in her late teens or twenties in good health. Each CDR3 is given with its conserved first and last residue. The D gene is left open where the match is weak. Size values are once, few and many counts, or a class for expanded clones, and some rows have none.

clone size	V gene	J gene	D gene	CDR3 DNA	CDR3 protein
.	TRBV21-1	TRBJ2-7	.	TGTGCCGGCAAGGGCGAAGGGCGCTCCTACGAGCAGTACTTC	CAGKGEGRSYEQYF
.	TRBV28	TRBJ2-7	.	TGTGCCAGCAGGCCGGTTGGACAGTCCTACGAGCAGTACTTC	CASRPVGQSYEQYF
.	TRBV2	TRBJ1-5	.	TGTGCCAGCAGTCCCCGGGACGGACGCAATCAGCCCCAGCATTTT	CASSPRDGRNQPQHF
.	TRBV20-1	TRBJ2-5	.	TGCAGTGTAGAGGGGGTTGGAGAGACCCAGTACTTC	CSVEGVGETQYF
.	TRBV5-1	TRBJ1-4	.	TGCGCCAGCAGCTTGGAGGGAGGAACTAATGAAAAACTGTTTTTT	CASSLEGGTNEKLFF
many	TRBV2	TRBJ2-1	.	TGTGCCAGCAGTGAAGTAGTCTACAATGAGCAGTTCTTC	CASSEVVYNEQFF
.	TRBV6-5	TRBJ1-1	.	TGTGCCAGCAGTCGTCCGGGAGGGAACACTGAAGCTTTCTTT	CASSRPGGNTEAFF
.	TRBV6-5	TRBJ2-1	TRBD2	TGTGCCAGCAGTTACCCGCCGCCGGGACTAGCGAATTACAATGAGCAGTTCTTC	CASSYPPPGLANYNEQFF
few	TRBV20-1	TRBJ2-7	TRBD2	TGCAGTGCTAGGCCCAAACGCACTAGCGGGGGGCCCTACGAGCAGTACTTC	CSARPKRTSGGPYEQYF
.	TRBV4-2	TRBJ2-1	.	TGTGCCAGCAGCCAAGAGGGCGGGACAGCCTACAATGAGCAGTTCTTC	CASSQEGGTAYNEQFF
.	TRBV4-1	TRBJ1-4	.	TGCGCCAGCAGCCAAGATAGGATAGGGGTGGAAGAAAAACTGTTTTTT	CASSQDRIGVEEKLFF
.	TRBV7-2	TRBJ2-1	TRBD2	TGTGCCAGCAGCTTTGGGGGACTAGCGGTTAGGAATGAGCAGTTCTTC	CASSFGGLAVRNEQFF
.	TRBV24-1	TRBJ2-5	.	TGTGCCACCAGTGATGGCCCCAGAGAGACCCAGTACTTC	CATSDGPRETQYF
.	TRBV28	TRBJ1-2	.	TGTGCCAGCAACTTTCAGGGGCTAGCTAACTATGGCTACACCTTC	CASNFQGLANYGYTF
.	TRBV2	TRBJ2-1	TRBD2	TGTGCCAGCAGAGCTCAGCGGGAGTCCTACAATGAGCAGTTCTTC	CASRAQRESYNEQFF
.	TRBV5-1	TRBJ2-3	.	TGCGCCAGCAGCTCCCACGGGGGGCTCCCTACTAGCACAGATACGCAGTATTTT	CASSSHGGLPTSTDTQYF
few	TRBV12-3/TRBV12-4	TRBJ2-5	.	TGTGCCAGCAGTTTAGGGACAGTAGCGGAGACCCAGTACTTC	CASSLGTVAETQYF
once	TRBV9	TRBJ2-2	.	TGTGCCAGCAGCGCAAACGTACAAACGAACACCGGGGAGCTGTTTTTT	CASSANVQTNTGELFF
few	TRBV7-7	TRBJ2-5	.	TGTGCCAGCAGCTCCACCGCTAAGTCGGAGACCCAGTACTTC	CASSSTAKSETQYF
.	TRBV20-1	TRBJ1-5	.	TGCAGTGCTCACGATATCGATCAGCCCCAGCATTTT	CSAHDIDQPQHF
.	TRBV9	TRBJ2-1	.	TGTGCCAGCAGCGTAGTCCCCGAACCTCCAAATGAGCAGTTCTTC	CASSVVPEPPNEQFF
once	TRBV29-1	TRBJ2-1	.	TGCAGCGTTTGGGTAATTCAGGTGGATGAGCAGTTCTTC	CSVWVIQVDEQFF
once	TRBV7-9	TRBJ2-1	.	TGTGCCAGCAGCTTAGAAGTAGAGTTCTTC	CASSLEVEFF
.	TRBV7-3	TRBJ1-1	.	TGTGCCAGCCAGGGCCAAGGCTCGGCTGAAGCTTTCTTT	CASQGQGSAEAFF
few	TRBV6-2/TRBV6-3	TRBJ2-1	TRBD2	TGTGCCAGCAGTCCCTCTGGACTAGCGGGACTGTACAATGAGCAGTTCTTC	CASSPSGLAGLYNEQFF
.	TRBV4-1	TRBJ2-3	TRBD2	TGCGCCAGCAGCCAAGATCTTCTTAGGACGGGACTAGCGGGAGTGAGCACAGATACGCAGTATTTT	CASSQDLLRTGLAGVSTDTQYF
.	TRBV6-5	TRBJ1-2	.	TGTGCCAGCAGTTACGCAGGGTCCCCCTATGGCTACACCTTC	CASSYAGSPYGYTF
.	TRBV28	TRBJ1-5	.	TGTGCCAGCAGAGAAGACAGTCATAGCAATCAGCCCCAGCATTTT	CASREDSHSNQPQHF
.	TRBV21-1	TRBJ1-2	.	TGTGCCAGCAGCGCGGGGAGTGGTGGCTACACCTTC	CASSAGSGGYTF
once	TRBV13	TRBJ2-2	.	TGTGCCAGCAGTCCCCGGGCCTCCGGGGAGCTGTTTTTT	CASSPRASGELFF
.	TRBV20-1	TRBJ1-1	.	TGCAGTGCTAGTGTCTCGGGGGCAGGCGGAGAAGCTTTCTTT	CSASVSGAGGEAFF
.	TRBV18	TRBJ2-5	.	TGTGCCAGCCGGACTCTTAAAGAAGAGACCCAGTACTTC	CASRTLKEETQYF
.	TRBV4-1	TRBJ2-3	.	TGCGCCAGCAGCCTTCCAAGACCCGGGACGGCCGGGGATACGCAGTATTTT	CASSLPRPGTAGDTQYF
few	TRBV6-5	TRBJ1-2	TRBD1	TGTGCCAGCAGGTACAGGGGCGAGCTTAACTATGGCTACACCTTC	CASRYRGELNYGYTF
many	TRBV7-2	TRBJ1-5	.	TGTGCCAGCAGCTCGGGACGACCAGGTCAGCCCCAGCATTTT	CASSSGRPGQPQHF
few	TRBV7-9	TRBJ1-6	.	TGTGCCAGCACCAACGCAGGGTGGCCCCTCCACTTT	CASTNAGWPLHF
.	TRBV14	TRBJ1-1	.	TGTGCCAGCAGCCAAGGCCTTGTGGGAACCGCTGAAGCTTTCTTT	CASSQGLVGTAEAFF
.	TRBV9	TRBJ2-3	TRBD2	TGTGCCAGCAGCGCGGGTAGCGGGGAGGTAGGCACAGATACGCAGTATTTT	CASSAGSGEVGTDTQYF
.	TRBV20-1	TRBJ2-5	TRBD1	TGCAGTGCTAGAGATATGCAGGCAGGGGGCCAGTACTTC	CSARDMQAGGQYF
.	TRBV20-1	TRBJ2-7	.	TGCAGTGCTAGACAGAGTGTCGAGCAGTACTTC	CSARQSVEQYF
.	TRBV6-6	TRBJ2-3	TRBD1	TGTGCCAGCAGTTACTCGGGTGCAGGGGGCAAGGATACGCAGTATTTT	CASSYSGAGGKDTQYF
.	TRBV20-1	TRBJ2-7	TRBD2	TGCAGTGGCGGTGGGGGGACTAGCGGGAGTGTCGAGCAGTACTTC	CSGGGGTSGSVEQYF
few	TRBV6-4	TRBJ2-1	.	TGTGCCAGCAGTGTAAGTGGGAGCTTTTTAAGTGAGCAGTTCTTC	CASSVSGSFLSEQFF
many	TRBV20-1	TRBJ2-5	TRBD2	TGCAGTGCTAGGATATTTAGCGGGAGGGGAATAGGAGAGACCCAGTACTTC	CSARIFSGRGIGETQYF
.	TRBV12-3/TRBV12-4	TRBJ1-6	TRBD1	TGTGCCAGCAGTCCGCGACAGGGTGCGAATTCACCCCTCCACTTT	CASSPRQGANSPLHF
.	TRBV6-6	TRBJ1-1	TRBD1	TGTGCCAGCAGTTGGGGTGGACAGGCTCGAACTGAAGCTTTCTTT	CASSWGGQARTEAFF
few	TRBV4-2	TRBJ2-1	TRBD2	TGTGCCAGCAGCCAAGAGTTAGCGGGCGTGGATGTGCAGTTCTTC	CASSQELAGVDVQFF
.	TRBV21-1	TRBJ2-3	.	TGTGCCAGCAGCAGTCCAGGACCGGGTCGCACAGATACGCAGTATTTT	CASSSPGPGRTDTQYF
.	TRBV6-1	TRBJ1-6	.	TGTGCCAGCAGTGAAGGGTCAGCTTCACCCCTCCACTTT	CASSEGSASPLHF
few	TRBV4-1	TRBJ2-4	.	TGCGCCAGCAGCCAACGCGGGATCAGCAAAAACATTCAGTACTTC	CASSQRGISKNIQYF